This passage covers 14 T cell receptor beta chains from one sample sequenced in a study of neurological immune-mediated disorders. MiXCR, applied by TCRdb to the 5' RACE reads, yields one record per CDR3 protein. The table has tens of thousands of distinct CDR3 sequences, around 3.2% seen once; the top ten hold 7% to 8%. Material for sequencing was PBMCs. These receptors were taken from a woman in her twenties or thirties with multiple sclerosis.

This clonotype appeared many times. Here the CDR3 DNA reads TGTGCCAGCAGCTTAAGATTCTTGGGTGAAAAACTGTTTTTT. This codes for CASSLRFLGEKLFF. The chain links TRBV13 to TRBJ1-4; D is unclear. The CDR3 totals 14 residues. Deletions cut 2 bases from V and 7 bases from J, with 11 bases between. Germline lookup yields CDR1 PRHDT and CDR2 FYEKMQ (reference sequence).

Many counts were recorded for this clonotype. The rearrangement links TRBV7-2 to TRBJ1-1, with a tentative D call TRBD1 (5 bases). Germline V gene data show CDR1 as SGHTA and CDR2 as FQGNSA. CDR3 length: 14 amino acids. The V and J ends lost 4 bases and 2 bases respectively, with 11 bases between them. The CDR3, as DNA: TGTGCCAGCAGCTCCATGGGGACCAACACTGAAGCTTTCTTT. The encoded protein is CASSSMGTNTEAFF.

The table lists this clonotype with many counts. The chain has TRBV7-8 and TRBJ2-5, with 14 bases identical to TRBD2. Germline lookup yields CDR1 SGHVS and CDR2 FQNEAQ. The CDR3 is 17 residues long. V lost 5 bases, J lost 5 bases, and 10 bases stayed unmatched. In DNA, the CDR3 is TGTGCCAGCAGCCCTACCGGGACTAGCGGGAGTCAGGAGACCCAGTACTTC. Amino acid sequence: CASSPTGTSGSQETQYF. The variable domain in full, completed from reference TRBV7-8 and TRBJ2-5, reads GAGVSQSPRYKVAKRGQDVALRCDPISGHVSLFWYQQALGQGPEFLTYFQNEAQLDKSGLPSDRFFAERPEGSVSTLKIQRTQQEDSAVYLCASSPTGTSGSQETQYFGPGTRLLVL.

This clonotype was seen repeatedly, ten times or more. The chain joins TRBV4-2 to TRBJ2-7; D is perhaps TRBD2 (6 bases). The CDR3 is made up of 16 amino acids. Trimming took off 4 bases at V and 2 bases at J, with 18 bases between the two ends. Germline CDR1 is LGHNA and CDR2 is YNFKEQ. The CDR3 coding sequence is TGTGCCAGCAGCCTGAGGGGCGGGGCTTATGCCTACGAGCAGTACTTC. As protein: CASSLRGGAYAYEQYF.

This clonotype was detected ten times or more. This rearrangement joins TRBV5-1 to TRBJ2-4; D ambiguous. V was shortened by 0 bases and J by 3 bases, with 13 bases between the two germline ends. The CDR3 sequence is 16 residues long. In germline, CDR1 is SGHRS, CDR2 YFSETQ. The CDR3 reads CASSLEVGSSKNIQYF. The CDR3 DNA reads TGCGCCAGCAGCTTGGAGGTAGGCTCCAGCAAAAACATTCAGTACTTC.

This clonotype was found many times. The chain employs TRBV5-1 and TRBJ2-7; 8 bases fit TRBD2. Germline V CDR1 and CDR2: SGHRS, YFSETQ. The CDR3 runs 15 residues. Trimming took 4 bases from V and 3 from J; bases not matched to a gene: 9. CDR3 loop: CASSRMRAGGYEQYF. CDR3 in DNA: TGCGCCAGCAGCCGGATGAGGGCGGGAGGCTACGAGCAGTACTTC.

This clonotype has at least ten counts. The DNA of the CDR3 is TGCAGTGCTAGTATAGGGACTAAGGTTGGCGATGAGCAGTTCTTC. Translated, it gives CSASIGTKVGDEQFF. This chain joins TRBV20-1 and TRBJ2-1, with TRBD2 matching 7 bases. The CDR3 loop spans 15 amino acids. J gave up 8 bases and V 3 bases, and 13 bases lay outside the gene matches. Germline CDR1 and CDR2: DFQATT and SNEGSKA (reference sequence).

This clonotype was recorded at least ten times. CDR3 sequence (DNA): TGCGCCAGCAGCTTGGGAGGAGGGGGAGCGAACACCGGGGAGCTGTTTTTT. Its protein is CASSLGGGGANTGELFF. The rearrangement joins TRBV5-1 to TRBJ2-2; D is tentatively TRBD1 or TRBD2 (6 bases each). Trimming cost V 0 bases and J 0 bases, with 12 bases left between them. CDR3 size: 17 residues. Per germline, CDR1 SGHRS and CDR2 YFSETQ. The full variable domain, its missing parts supplied by reference TRBV5-1 and TRBJ2-2, is KAGVTQTPRYLIKTRGQQVTLSCSPISGHRSVSWYQQTPGQGLQFLFEYFSETQRNKGNFPGRFSGRQFSNSRSEMNVSTLELGDSALYLCASSLGGGGANTGELFFGEGSRLTVL.

The V call is TRBV28, the J call TRBJ2-5; D call uncertain. The CDR3 is 12 residues long. With 5 bases removed from V and 1 base from J, the gap between germline ends came to 5 bases. CDR1 is MDHEN and CDR2 is SYDVKM in the germline V gene. CDR3 nucleotides: TGTGCCAGCAGTATGATCCAAGAGACCCAGTACTTC. It specifies CASSMIQETQYF.

The rearrangement uses TRBV20-1 and TRBJ2-7, with TRBD2 matching over 13 bases. After removal of 1 base from V and 0 bases from J, the junction contained 9 bases not matched to a gene. Germline CDR1 DFQATT, CDR2 SNEGSKA (reference sequence). The CDR3 spans 18 residues. The CDR3 nucleotides are TGCAGTGCTAGAGTCGGGGGACTAGCGGGGCACAGCTCCTACGAGCAGTACTTC. It specifies CSARVGGLAGHSSYEQYF.

This clonotype came up many times. This chain joins TRBV28 and TRBJ2-1; TRBD1 might be the D (6 bases). Trimming removed 5 bases at V and 3 bases at J, with 14 bases between. CDR1 is MDHEN and CDR2 is SYDVKM in the germline V gene. The CDR3 is 15 amino acids. The CDR3: CASSQGPIYYNEQFF. CDR3 DNA: TGTGCCAGCAGTCAGGGGCCGATCTACTACAATGAGCAGTTCTTC.

This clonotype was seen at least ten times. V usage is TRBV20-1 and J usage is TRBJ2-5; D not certain. The CDR3 runs 12 residues. CDR1 DFQATT and CDR2 SNEGSKA come from the germline V gene (reference sequence). Trimming pared 5 bases from V and 5 bases from J, leaving 12 bases between. CDR3 residues: CSAHRPRETQYF. The DNA for the CDR3 is TGCAGTGCTCACAGACCACGGGAGACCCAGTACTTC.

There are many counts of this clonotype. The V and J genes are TRBV5-1 and TRBJ1-4, with D unresolved. Looked up from germline, CDR1 is SGHRS and CDR2 is YFSETQ. The CDR3 is 14 residues long. V was cut by 0 bases and J by 7 bases, with 10 bases left in between. The CDR3 region is CASSLGRPSEKLFF. The CDR3 bases are TGCGCCAGCAGCTTGGGTCGCCCAAGTGAAAAACTGTTTTTT.

This clonotype was picked up many times. At one end the junction does not follow the germline gene, possibly because of a read error. This chain joins TRBV6-6 and TRBJ1-5; possible D gene TRBD1, 6 bases. This CDR3 has 14 amino acids. Germline assignment: CDR1 MNHNY and CDR2 SVGAGI (reference sequence). CDR3 in amino acids: CASSYEGGDQPQNF. Here the CDR3 DNA reads TGTGCCAGCAGTTACGAGGGGGGGGATCAGCCCCAGAATTTT.